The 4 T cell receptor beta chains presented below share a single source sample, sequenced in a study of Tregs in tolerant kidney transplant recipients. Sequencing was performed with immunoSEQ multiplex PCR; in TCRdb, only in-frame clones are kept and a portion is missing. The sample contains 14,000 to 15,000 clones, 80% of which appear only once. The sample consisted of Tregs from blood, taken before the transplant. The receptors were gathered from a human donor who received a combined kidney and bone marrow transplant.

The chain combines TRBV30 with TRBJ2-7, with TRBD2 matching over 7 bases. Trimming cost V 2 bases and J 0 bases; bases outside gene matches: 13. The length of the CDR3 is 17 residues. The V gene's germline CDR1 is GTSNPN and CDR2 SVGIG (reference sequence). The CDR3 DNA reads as TGTGCCTGGAGTTGGGCGGGAGCCTACCAATACTCCTACGAGCAGTACTTC. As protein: CAWSWAGAYQYSYEQYF.

The CDR3 DNA follows: TGTGCCAGCAGTCAGGGACAGGGCAGCTCTGGGGCCAACGTCCTGACTTTC. This sequence encodes CASSQGQGSSGANVLTF. This chain links TRBV2 with TRBJ2-6; 9 positions agree with TRBD1. The germline CDR1 and CDR2 sequences are SNHLY and FYNNEI. V lost 5 bases to trimming and J lost 0 bases; unmatched junction nucleotides: 5. The CDR3 runs to 17 residues.

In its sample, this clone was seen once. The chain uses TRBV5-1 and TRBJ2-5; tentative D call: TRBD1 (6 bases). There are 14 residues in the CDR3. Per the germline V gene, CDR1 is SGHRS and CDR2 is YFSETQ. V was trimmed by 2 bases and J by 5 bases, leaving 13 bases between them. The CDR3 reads CASSFGGEWETQYF. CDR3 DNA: TGCGCCAGCAGCTTTGGGGGCGAGTGGGAGACCCAGTACTTC.

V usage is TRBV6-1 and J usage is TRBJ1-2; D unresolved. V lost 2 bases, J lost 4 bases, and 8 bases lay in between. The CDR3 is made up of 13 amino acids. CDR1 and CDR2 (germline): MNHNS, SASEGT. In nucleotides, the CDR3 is TGTGCCAGCAGTGAAAGCGGTGGCTATGGCTACACCTTC. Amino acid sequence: CASSESGGYGYTF.